What follows is one T cell receptor (beta chain) and its context. An end of the junction differs from the germline gene, which may be a read error. The source of the sample is a study of blood T cell repertoires in COVID-19. Clones were read by immunoSEQ multiplex PCR, and TCRdb kept only the in-frame ones, dropping some. The sample holds around 470,000 clones; about 88% are singletons and the top ten take over 0.7%. The CDR3 runs to 15 residues. Germline loops: CDR1 SSHAT, CDR2 FNYEAQ (reference sequence). V usage is TRBV7-7 and J usage is TRBJ2-1, with D perhaps matching TRBD1 (6 bases). Sequenced sample: peripheral blood. This clonotype originated in a man aged 18 to 29 with COVID-19, enrolled during active disease. CDR3 coding DNA: TGTGCTAGCAGTTTGGACAGCAGCTCCTACAATGAGCAGTTCTTC. This gives the protein CASSLDSSSYNEQFF.